The entry below gives a single TCR beta chain sequence along with its context. The antigen is unknown. The same CDR3 arises from other DNA sequences in this sample as well. This sample was taken from a study of shared clonotypes between healthy human individuals. Assay runs were performed at deep level. An even split of each subset's genomic DNA across several immunoSEQ plates was performed. Method: immunoSEQ multiplex PCR; TCRdb's copy keeps in-frame clones and lacks some. The sample has 2 million or so clones; about 95% are singletons. Study findings and constraints: Sharing across a few donors was seen in 4% to 5% of naive CD4 clonotypes.

CD8 cells classed as naive were CD45RO-negative and positively selected for CCR7, excluding terminally differentiated effector memory CD45RA+ cells. The specimen was naive CD8+ T cells sorted from blood. The TCR sequence derives from a young man in good health.

The CDR3 loop is CASSLEGYYGYTF. DNA for the CDR3: TGTGCCAGCAGCTTGGAAGGGTACTATGGCTACACCTTC. The chain uses TRBV5-6 and TRBJ1-2, with no clear D. CDR3 length equals 13 residues. CDR1 SGHDT and CDR2 YYEEEE come from the germline V gene. Deletions cut 0 bases from V and 3 bases from J, with 6 bases between.